Listed here are 21 T cell receptor beta chains from one sample, sequenced in a study of memory CD4+ T cells and cytomegalovirus serostatus. Assay: immunoSEQ multiplex PCR; the TCRdb copy retains only in-frame clones and omits some. There are 48,000 or so clones in the sample; just under 80% occur only once, and about 0.8% lies in the top ten. The sort gate was single viable CD3+CD4+CD8-CD45RO+ cells for memory CD4+ T cells. The sequencing input was memory CD4+ T cells from blood. Receptors were obtained from an adult in good health and CMV-seronegative.

The chain has TRBV2 and TRBJ1-1; D ambiguous. Per germline, CDR1 SNHLY and CDR2 FYNNEI. V gave up 5 bases and J gave up 7 bases, with 11 bases separating them. This CDR3 has 12 amino acids. CDR3 residues: CASSPRAGEAFF. The CDR3 DNA reads TGTGCCAGCAGTCCCCGGGCAGGTGAAGCTTTCTTT.

The rearrangement joins TRBV20-1 to TRBJ1-3; D not resolved. The CDR3 consists of 11 residues. Trimming took 5 bases from V and 3 from J, leaving 5 bases between them. Looked up from germline, CDR1 is DFQATT and CDR2 is SNEGSKA (reference sequence). CDR3 sequence: CSAEGGNTIYF. In DNA, the CDR3 is TGCAGTGCTGAGGGTGGAAACACCATATATTTT.

The rearrangement joins TRBV5-1 to TRBJ2-2; no reliable D call. V was trimmed by 6 bases and J by 3 bases, leaving 0 bases between them. Germline V gives CDR1 SGHRS, CDR2 YFSETQ. This CDR3 region has 10 residues. The CDR3 loop is CASNTGELFF. CDR3 nucleotides: TGCGCCAGCAACACCGGGGAGCTGTTTTTT.

This chain joins TRBV18 and TRBJ2-1; TRBD2 might be the D (5 bases). The germline CDR1 and CDR2 sequences are KGHSH and LQKENI. The CDR3 is 15 amino acids. Trimming removed 0 bases from V and 7 bases from J, with 13 bases in between. The CDR3 here is CASSPPSGWGNEQFF. In nucleotides, the CDR3 is TGTGCCAGCTCACCACCGAGCGGTTGGGGAAATGAGCAGTTCTTC. Full variable domain (remainder filled in from reference TRBV18 and TRBJ2-1): NAGVMQNPRHLVRRRGQEARLRCSPMKGHSHVYWYRQLPEEGLKFMVYLQKENIIDESGMPKERFSAEFPKEGPSILRIQQVVRGDSAAYFCASSPPSGWGNEQFFGPGTRLTVL.

The chain recombines TRBV6-5 with TRBJ2-5, with 10 bases that match TRBD2. CDR1 is MNHEY, CDR2 SVGAGI, per germline. CDR3 size: 15 residues. Trimming removed 5 bases from V and 5 bases from J; junction bases left unmatched: 8. CDR3 in DNA: TGTGCCAGCAGTCGGGTACTAGCGGGACGGGAGACCCAGTACTTC. Translating gives CASSRVLAGRETQYF.

This chain joins TRBV30 and TRBJ2-3, with 7 bases matching TRBD1. This CDR3 has 12 residues. Germline CDR1 is GTSNPN and CDR2 is SVGIG (reference sequence). The junction had 2 bases not matched to a gene; V was cut back by 4 bases and J by 4 bases. CDR3 sequence: CAWNRGPDTQYF. DNA for the CDR3: TGTGCCTGGAACAGGGGACCAGATACGCAGTATTTT.

The chain combines TRBV28 with TRBJ2-3; no clear D gene. Germline V gives CDR1 MDHEN, CDR2 SYDVKM. CDR3 length equals 12 residues. The V gene lost 6 bases and the J gene lost 5 bases, with 9 bases spanning the gap. The DNA for the CDR3 is TGTGCCAGCAGCACCAGGAGAGATACGCAGTATTTT. Protein: CASSTRRDTQYF.

The chain joins TRBV2 to TRBJ1-2; 7 bases match TRBD1. From germline, CDR1 is SNHLY and CDR2 FYNNEI. This CDR3 has 13 residues. J gave up 4 bases and V 6 bases, and 5 bases lay outside the gene matches. The CDR3 spells CASSGTDGYGYTF. The CDR3 bases are TGTGCCAGCAGCGGGACAGATGGCTATGGCTACACCTTC. The full variable domain, completed using reference TRBV2 and TRBJ1-2, is EPEVTQTPSHQVTQMGQEVILRCVPISNHLYFYWYRQILGQKVEFLVSFYNNEISEKSEIFDDQFSVERPDGSNFTLKIRSTKLEDSAMYFCASSGTDGYGYTFGSGTRLTVV.

This clone was picked up one time. The chain employs TRBV11-1 and TRBJ2-7; D unresolved. CDR1 SGHAT and CDR2 FQDESV come from the germline V gene (reference sequence). CDR3 length equals 11 residues. V was trimmed by 2 bases and J by 3 bases, leaving 2 bases between them. The chain's CDR3 is CASSLHYEQYF. Here the CDR3 DNA reads TGTGCCAGCAGCTTACACTACGAGCAGTACTTC. The full variable domain, rest sourced from reference TRBV11-1 and TRBJ2-7, is EAEVAQSPRYKITEKSQAVAFWCDPISGHATLYWYRQILGQGPELLVQFQDESVVDDSQLPKDRFSAERLKGVDSTLKIQPAELGDSAMYLCASSLHYEQYFGPGTRLTVT.

In this sample, this clone turned up a few times. The chain links TRBV5-6 to TRBJ2-1, with 9 bases aligning to TRBD2. The CDR3 is 16 residues long. In germline, CDR1 is SGHDT, CDR2 YYEEEE. The J segment lost 5 bases and the V segment lost 0 bases, leaving 6 bases of the junction unmatched. This CDR3 reads CASSLAGTSRDNEQFF. The DNA of the CDR3 is TGTGCCAGCAGCTTGGCAGGGACTAGCAGGGACAATGAGCAGTTCTTC.

The chain couples TRBV19 to TRBJ1-5; D might be TRBD1 (5 bases). V gave up 3 bases and J gave up 6 bases, with 15 bases separating them. The CDR3 sequence is 15 residues long. Germline CDR1 and CDR2: LNHDA and SQIVND (reference sequence). CDR3 sequence: CASSIEGKLGQPQHF. DNA for the CDR3: TGTGCCAGTAGTATTGAGGGGAAGTTGGGTCAGCCCCAGCATTTT.

The rearrangement links TRBV28 to TRBJ2-1; TRBD2 might be the D (6 bases). Trimming stripped 8 bases from V and 0 bases from J, with 14 bases between. CDR3 length: 15 amino acids. Germline lookup yields CDR1 MDHEN and CDR2 SYDVKM. CDR3 sequence: CASLSRRGSYNEQFF. CDR3 DNA: TGTGCCAGCCTTTCCAGGAGGGGCTCCTACAATGAGCAGTTCTTC.

This clone is medium-sized by share. Other DNA variants within this sample encode the same CDR3. The CDR3 DNA reads TGCAGTGCTAGAAGGAACACTGAAGCTTTCTTT. Residues: CSARRNTEAFF. The rearrangement joins TRBV20-1 to TRBJ1-1; no clear D gene. This CDR3 contains 11 residues. The V gene lost 2 bases and the J gene lost 1 base, with 2 bases spanning the gap. Germline CDR1 and CDR2: DFQATT and SNEGSKA (reference sequence).

V and J are TRBV6-1 and TRBJ1-4; 7 bases are a match to TRBD1. CDR3 length equals 15 residues. After removal of 5 bases from V and 5 bases from J, the junction contained 8 bases not matched to a gene. Germline CDR1 reads MNHNS; CDR2 reads SASEGT. Here the CDR3 DNA reads TGTGCCAGCAGTTCCCCAGGGGGGGGGAATGAAAAACTGTTTTTT. Translated: CASSSPGGGNEKLFF.

The rearrangement uses TRBV2 and TRBJ1-5; D is unclear. Germline CDR1 reads SNHLY; CDR2 reads FYNNEI. V shed 8 bases and J shed 0 bases, with 11 bases lying between them. The CDR3 sequence is 14 residues long. The CDR3 protein is CASSRSASNQPQHF. The CDR3 DNA sequence: TGTGCCAGCTCCAGGTCCGCTAGCAATCAGCCCCAGCATTTT.

The chain links TRBV27 to TRBJ1-2; 8 bases line up with TRBD1. The CDR3 is made up of 16 amino acids. Germline assignment: CDR1 MNHEY and CDR2 SMNVEV (reference sequence). The V gene end was trimmed by 0 bases and the J gene end by 2 bases; junction bases not matched to a gene: 5. The CDR3 region is CASSLSPRTGNYGYTF. The CDR3 DNA follows: TGTGCCAGCAGTTTATCCCCCCGGACAGGGAACTATGGCTACACCTTC.

The chain has TRBV6-6 and TRBJ1-2; TRBD1 aligns across 7 bases. The germline V gene has CDR1 MNHNY and CDR2 SVGAGI (reference sequence). The CDR3 has 13 residues. Unmatched junction bases numbered 8, after V lost 5 bases and J lost 8 bases. The CDR3 DNA is TGTGCCAGCAGTAAAGAGGGGGCGCGAGGCTACACCTTC. Amino acid sequence: CASSKEGARGYTF.

The V and J genes are TRBV5-1 and TRBJ1-6, with 7 nucleotides matching TRBD1. With 4 bases clipped from V and 7 bases from J, the junction kept 8 bases outside the gene matches. This CDR3 is 15 amino acids long. The germline V gene encodes CDR1 SGHRS and CDR2 YFSETQ. CDR3 bases: TGCGCCAGCAGCGCATGGACAGGCTCAAATTCACCCCTCCACTTT. This encodes CASSAWTGSNSPLHF.

J is TRBJ2-7 and V is TRBV18, with a tentative D call TRBD2 (5 bases). The V and J ends lost 2 bases and 0 bases respectively, with 11 bases between them. The CDR3 has 15 residues. Germline values: CDR1 KGHSH, CDR2 LQKENI. CDR3 nucleotide sequence: TGTGCCAGCTCACCATTGACGGGAAGCTCCTACGAGCAGTACTTC. As protein: CASSPLTGSSYEQYF.

The J gene is TRBJ1-1, the V gene TRBV6-5; a weak D match, TRBD1 (5 bases). The CDR3 length is 15 residues. Trimming stripped 5 bases from V and 2 bases from J, with 15 bases between. Per the germline V gene, CDR1 is MNHEY and CDR2 is SVGAGI. In DNA form, the CDR3 reads TGTGCCAGCAGTGCGTCAGGGTTAGGAAACACTGAAGCTTTCTTT. Its protein product is CASSASGLGNTEAFF.

This clone was seen only once. The chain links TRBV29-1 to TRBJ2-3; weak D call: TRBD2 (5 bases). V lost 5 bases and J 4 bases, leaving 19 bases between the germline ends. In germline, CDR1 is SQVTM, CDR2 ANQGSEA. This CDR3 region has 15 residues. The CDR3 protein is CSVFIREGQADTQYF. DNA of the CDR3: TGCAGCGTTTTTATCAGAGAGGGCCAGGCAGATACGCAGTATTTT.